Included here is one T cell receptor (beta chain) sequence, with context. Assay: immunoSEQ multiplex PCR; the TCRdb copy retains only in-frame clones and omits some. The table lists under 85,000 clones, around nine tenths of them singletons. This entry comes from a study of OX40 agonist ivuxolimab in advanced cancers. V gave up 4 bases and J gave up 2 bases, with 15 bases separating them. The germline CDR1 and CDR2 sequences are SEHNR and FQNEAQ (reference sequence). This CDR3 region has 15 residues. The TCR sequence derives from an adult with an advanced solid tumor such as melanoma, head and neck, liver or kidney cancer. J is TRBJ2-7 and V is TRBV7-9; possible D gene TRBD2, 5 bases. The sample in question was CD4+ or CD8+ T cells sorted from blood, obtained in a trial of the OX40 agonist ivuxolimab. This CDR3 reads CASSSGREMAYEQYF. The DNA of the CDR3 is TGTGCCAGCAGCTCCGGACGGGAAATGGCCTACGAGCAGTACTTC.